These T cell receptor beta chains were read from a single sample in a study of T cells in Graves' hyperthyroidism and ophthalmopathy. TCRdb processed the multiplex PCR reads anew with MiXCR; each CDR3 protein has one entry. This table holds approximately 620,000 distinct CDR3 sequences, roughly a sixth found once. Sequenced sample: blood. The receptor source for this set is a woman between 40 and 50 years old with Graves' ophthalmopathy. CDR3s include the opening cysteine and the closing phenylalanine or tryptophan. Fields, in order: CDR3 DNA, CDR3 protein, D gene, J gene, V gene, clone size. The D gene is left open where the match is weak. A clone size is listed for some rows: how often the clone was seen (once, few, many), or a class if it is expanded.

DNA: TGTGCCAGCAGCCTGCGCTCCGGGGAGCTGTTTTTT; CDR3: CASSLRSGELFF; D: -; J: TRBJ2-2; V: TRBV7-9; size: many
DNA: TGCGCCAGCAGCTTGAATCCGGGAGGGCTCTACGAGCAGTACTTC; CDR3: CASSLNPGGLYEQYF; D: TRBD2; J: TRBJ2-7; V: TRBV5-1; size: many
DNA: TGTGCCACCAGCAGAGAACTAGCGGGAGACGATGAGCAGTTCTTC; CDR3: CATSRELAGDDEQFF; D: TRBD2; J: TRBJ2-1; V: TRBV15; size: many
DNA: TGTGCCAGCAGCCAAGCCGGGATCGGGAGCCGCTACGAGCAGTACTTC; CDR3: CASSQAGIGSRYEQYF; D: -; J: TRBJ2-7; V: TRBV4-2; size: -
DNA: TGCAGTGCTAGGGGCTTAGAAACTAGTAATGGTGAGCAGTTCTTC; CDR3: CSARGLETSNGEQFF; D: -; J: TRBJ2-1; V: TRBV20-1; size: many
DNA: TGTGCCAGCAGGTTAGCGGGCCACCAAGAGACCCAGTACTTC; CDR3: CASRLAGHQETQYF; D: TRBD2; J: TRBJ2-5; V: TRBV28; size: -
DNA: TGTGCCACCAGCAGAGACAACAGGGGGCTGGAAGAGACCCAGTACTTC; CDR3: CATSRDNRGLEETQYF; D: TRBD1; J: TRBJ2-5; V: TRBV15; size: many
DNA: TGTGCCAGCAGCTTAATCCTCCAAGAGACCCAGTACTTC; CDR3: CASSLILQETQYF; D: -; J: TRBJ2-5; V: TRBV7-9; size: few
DNA: TGCAGCGTTGAAGGACAGGGGGCAGACTACACCTTC; CDR3: CSVEGQGADYTF; D: TRBD1; J: TRBJ1-2; V: TRBV29-1; size: -
DNA: TGTGCCACCTGCGCACCGGGACTAGCGAGGGAGACCCAGTACTTC; CDR3: CATCAPGLARETQYF; D: TRBD2; J: TRBJ2-5; V: TRBV15; size: many
DNA: TGTGCCTGGAGTGGTCTGGATACCAACTACGAGCAGTACTTC; CDR3: CAWSGLDTNYEQYF; D: -; J: TRBJ2-7; V: TRBV30; size: -
DNA: TGTGCCAGCAGCCTGACAGGGCAAAACGGCGAGCAGTACTTC; CDR3: CASSLTGQNGEQYF; D: TRBD1; J: TRBJ2-7; V: TRBV11-2; size: many
DNA: TGTGCCAGCAGCTCCCGGACTAGCGGGAGGGAAGAGACCCAGTACTTC; CDR3: CASSSRTSGREETQYF; D: TRBD2; J: TRBJ2-5; V: TRBV12-3/TRBV12-4; size: few
DNA: TGTGCCGCGAAAGGGCCCGGAGATACGCAGTATTTT; CDR3: CAAKGPGDTQYF; D: -; J: TRBJ2-3; V: TRBV5-4; size: -
DNA: TGTGCCAGCAGCTTAGGGAACTATGGCTACAATGAGCAGTTCTTC; CDR3: CASSLGNYGYNEQFF; D: -; J: TRBJ2-1; V: TRBV11-2; size: many
DNA: TGCGCCAGCAGTGAGAAGCGGGGTGAGCAGTTCTTC; CDR3: CASSEKRGEQFF; D: TRBD2; J: TRBJ2-1; V: TRBV10-1; size: few
DNA: TGTGCCAGCAGCGGGACAGCGAACACCGGGGAGCTGTTTTTT; CDR3: CASSGTANTGELFF; D: TRBD1; J: TRBJ2-2; V: TRBV7-9; size: many
DNA: TGTGCCAGCAGCCAAGGCCACCTGAGAGACGAGCAGTACTTC; CDR3: CASSQGHLRDEQYF; D: -; J: TRBJ2-7; V: TRBV3-1; size: many
DNA: TGTGCCTGGAGTAAACGGACAGCTAAAGAGACCCAGTACTTC; CDR3: CAWSKRTAKETQYF; D: -; J: TRBJ2-5; V: TRBV30; size: few
DNA: TGCGCCAGCAGCTGGGGCCAATCTAGCGGGAGTTGGAATGAGCAGTTCTTC; CDR3: CASSWGQSSGSWNEQFF; D: TRBD2; J: TRBJ2-1; V: TRBV5-1; size: -
DNA: TGCGCCAGCAGCCAAGCGAACAGGGCAGAGACCCAGTACTTC; CDR3: CASSQANRAETQYF; D: -; J: TRBJ2-5; V: TRBV4-1; size: few
DNA: TGCAGTGCTAGAGTGGGGCTAGCGGGATCTACTAGCACAGATACGCAGTATTTT; CDR3: CSARVGLAGSTSTDTQYF; D: TRBD2; J: TRBJ2-3; V: TRBV20-1; size: many
DNA: TGCGCCAGCAGCTTGAGAACTACTAGCGGAGCCTCCTACGAGCAGTACTTC; CDR3: CASSLRTTSGASYEQYF; D: TRBD2; J: TRBJ2-7; V: TRBV5-1; size: -
DNA: TGTGCCAGCAGCCTAGCGGGGGCTCGCGGAGAGACCCAGTACTTC; CDR3: CASSLAGARGETQYF; D: TRBD2; J: TRBJ2-5; V: TRBV11-3; size: many
DNA: TGTGCCAGCCGAAGGGACGGGGAGCTGTTTTTT; CDR3: CASRRDGELFF; D: -; J: TRBJ2-2; V: TRBV6-1; size: few
DNA: TGTGCCAGCAGCACCGGGGGCAACTCCTACGAGCAGTACTTC; CDR3: CASSTGGNSYEQYF; D: -; J: TRBJ2-7; V: TRBV6-1; size: many
DNA: TGTGCCAGCATCGTCTCAGGGACCCGCTCTGGAAACACCATATATTTT; CDR3: CASIVSGTRSGNTIYF; D: -; J: TRBJ1-3; V: TRBV6-1; size: -
DNA: TGTGCCAGCAACACGGACCTTTCTAGCGGCACAGATACGCAGTATTTT; CDR3: CASNTDLSSGTDTQYF; D: -; J: TRBJ2-3; V: TRBV7-9; size: many
DNA: TGCAGTGCCAGAACGAGCCAGAAGCAGTTCTTC; CDR3: CSARTSQKQFF; D: -; J: TRBJ2-1; V: TRBV20-1; size: few
DNA: TGTGCCGGCAGCCTCGGGGTTATCCAAGAGACCCAGTACTTC; CDR3: CAGSLGVIQETQYF; D: -; J: TRBJ2-5; V: TRBV3-1; size: few
DNA: TGTGCCAGCAGCTTGGTAGGCGCCGGACGTCTCTACGAGCAGTACTTC; CDR3: CASSLVGAGRLYEQYF; D: -; J: TRBJ2-7; V: TRBV7-8; size: many
DNA: TGTGCCACCAGCAGACGACAGGGGGTTAATGAAAAACTGTTTTTT; CDR3: CATSRRQGVNEKLFF; D: TRBD1; J: TRBJ1-4; V: TRBV15; size: few
DNA: TGTGCCAGCAGTGCCGGGACAGGGGGCTATGATACGCAGTATTTT; CDR3: CASSAGTGGYDTQYF; D: TRBD1; J: TRBJ2-3; V: TRBV9; size: -
DNA: TGTGCCAGCAGCTTAGAGGGCCTCCAGAGAGGGAACGAAAAACTGTTTTTT; CDR3: CASSLEGLQRGNEKLFF; D: -; J: TRBJ1-4; V: TRBV11-3; size: many
DNA: TGCAGTGCTAGAATGGGGGGGAGAGAGACCCAGTACTTC; CDR3: CSARMGGRETQYF; D: TRBD2; J: TRBJ2-5; V: TRBV20-1; size: many
DNA: TGTGCCAGCAGCTTGAACCGCTGGGCATGGGCTGAAGCTTTCTTT; CDR3: CASSLNRWAWAEAFF; D: -; J: TRBJ1-1; V: TRBV5-6; size: few
DNA: TGTGCCAGCAGCCACCTCAGCGGGGTGTCAGATACGCAGTATTTT; CDR3: CASSHLSGVSDTQYF; D: TRBD2; J: TRBJ2-3; V: TRBV6-1; size: -
DNA: TGTGCCAGCACTCAATTCGGGGAGCTGTTTTTT; CDR3: CASTQFGELFF; D: -; J: TRBJ2-2; V: TRBV7-9; size: many
DNA: TGTGCCAGCAGCTTTTTTTCCGGGGAGCTGTTTTTT; CDR3: CASSFFSGELFF; D: -; J: TRBJ2-2; V: TRBV7-2; size: few
DNA: TGCAGTGCCATCAACAGGGAGTCTGGAAACACCATATATTTT; CDR3: CSAINRESGNTIYF; D: -; J: TRBJ1-3; V: TRBV20-1; size: -
DNA: TGTGCCAGCAGTTTGGGACAGGGGCGAGGGTACATTCAGTACTTC; CDR3: CASSLGQGRGYIQYF; D: TRBD1; J: TRBJ2-4; V: TRBV27; size: -
DNA: TGTGCCACCAGCAGAGACGGTCAGGGTCATGGCTACACCTTC; CDR3: CATSRDGQGHGYTF; D: -; J: TRBJ1-2; V: TRBV15; size: few
DNA: TGTGCCTGGAGTACGGGAGGGTCCTATAATTCACCCCTCCACTTT; CDR3: CAWSTGGSYNSPLHF; D: -; J: TRBJ1-6; V: TRBV30; size: -
DNA: TGTGCCAGCAGCTTAGTCCCCGGAGGGGGCGCTGGAAACACCATATATTTT; CDR3: CASSLVPGGGAGNTIYF; D: TRBD1; J: TRBJ1-3; V: TRBV11-2; size: many
DNA: TGTGCCAGCAGTTTCGGCGGAGGAGGGCTAGCGGGGGGGCGGAATGAGCAGTACTTC; CDR3: CASSFGGGGLAGGRNEQYF; D: TRBD2; J: TRBJ2-7; V: TRBV27; size: few
DNA: TGTGCCAGCAGTTTTAGTCGGACAGCCCAAAGAGGAGCTTTCTTT; CDR3: CASSFSRTAQRGAFF; D: -; J: TRBJ1-1; V: TRBV6-1; size: many
DNA: TGCAGTGTACGGAGAGAGGGACAGACAAATTCACCCCTCCACTTT; CDR3: CSVRREGQTNSPLHF; D: TRBD1; J: TRBJ1-6; V: TRBV20-1; size: -
DNA: TGTGCCAGCAGTTTTATAAGTGTCTCTGGCTACACCTTC; CDR3: CASSFISVSGYTF; D: -; J: TRBJ1-2; V: TRBV12-3/TRBV12-4; size: few
DNA: TGTGCCAGTAGTATAGATGAGAGGAACACTGAAGCTTTCTTT; CDR3: CASSIDERNTEAFF; D: -; J: TRBJ1-1; V: TRBV19; size: few
DNA: TGTGCCAGCAGTCCCTTGACTATTACAGATACGCAGTATTTT; CDR3: CASSPLTITDTQYF; D: -; J: TRBJ2-3; V: TRBV28; size: many
DNA: TGTGCCAGCAGCCAAGAGAAGGGGGCAACAGATACGCAGTATTTT; CDR3: CASSQEKGATDTQYF; D: TRBD1; J: TRBJ2-3; V: TRBV3-1; size: few
DNA: TGTGCCAGCAGCTACGACAGGGAGACGCAGTATTTT; CDR3: CASSYDRETQYF; D: TRBD1; J: TRBJ2-3; V: TRBV5-5; size: many
DNA: TGTGCCTCGGGGTGGGCAGCTACCTACGAGCAGTACTTC; CDR3: CASGWAATYEQYF; D: -; J: TRBJ2-7; V: TRBV28; size: many
DNA: TGTGCCAGCAGTTCCGGACATGAGCAGTTCTTC; CDR3: CASSSGHEQFF; D: -; J: TRBJ2-1; V: TRBV6-1; size: many
DNA: TGTGCCAGCAGTCCCGGGACAGCCTACCAAGAGACCCAGTACTTC; CDR3: CASSPGTAYQETQYF; D: TRBD1; J: TRBJ2-5; V: TRBV28; size: many